The 12 T cell receptor beta chains reported below all come from one sample, sequenced in a study of brain metastases from non-small cell lung cancer (dated by TCRdb to between 2018 and 2021). The library relied on the immunoSEQ multiplex PCR assay. This immuneACCESS table, as held by TCRdb, lists in-frame sequences with V and J called but not all clones. Of the missing ones, under half trace to an unresolved V gene in checked studies; the others have no known cause. This sample gives about 1,200 clones in total; roughly 85% of them show up just once. The ten largest clonotypes hold approximately 7.7% of the sample. The material sequenced was tumor-adjacent normal tissue. All receptors come from a donor at least 40 years old with non-small cell lung cancer.

This clone is a singleton in its sample. The junction departs from germline at one end; a sequencing error may be responsible. This sequence joins TRBV18 and TRBJ1-2; a weak D match, TRBD1 (5 bases). The CDR3 spans 14 residues. Germline loops: CDR1 KGHSH, CDR2 LQKENI. The CDR3 bases are TGTACCAGCTCACCACCCGCAGGGTTCTATGGCTACACCTTC. Its protein is CTSSPPAGFYGYTF.

This clone has just one count. This sequence joins TRBV6-5 and TRBJ1-1, with no clear D. The V gene's germline CDR1 is MNHEY and CDR2 SVGAGI. The CDR3 spans 13 residues. Trimming removed 8 bases from V and 1 base from J, with 11 bases in between. CDR3 nucleotides: TGTGCCAGCGTGGAGAGGAAGAACACTGAAGCTTTCTTT. Encoded protein: CASVERKNTEAFF.

Of note for this clone: Other DNA sequences in the sample encode the same CDR3. The chain has TRBV5-1 and TRBJ2-7, with TRBD1 matching 9 bases. The CDR3 loop spans 15 amino acids. V lost 4 bases, J lost 7 bases, and 12 bases stayed unmatched. The germline V gene encodes CDR1 SGHRS and CDR2 YFSETQ. The CDR3 DNA is TGCGCCAGCAGCCAAAAAGGGACAGGGTCTTTTGAGCAGTACTTC. Encoded protein: CASSQKGTGSFEQYF.

Note on this clone: Other DNA variants within this sample encode the same CDR3. This chain joins TRBV5-4 and TRBJ2-5; 7 bases agree with TRBD2. The CDR3 spans 14 residues. The germline gives CDR1 SGHNT, CDR2 YYREEE (reference sequence). Losses at the gene ends were 4 bases for V and 2 bases for J; bases not matched to a gene: 5. The CDR3 loop is CASSETSRQETQYF. CDR3 in DNA: TGTGCCAGCAGCGAGACTAGCCGTCAAGAGACCCAGTACTTC.

This chain joins TRBV7-3 and TRBJ1-2, with TRBD1 matching over 8 bases. The junction had 5 bases not matched to a gene; V was cut back by 4 bases and J by 4 bases. CDR1 and CDR2 from the germline V gene are SGHTA and FQGTGA. The CDR3 sequence is 14 residues long. CDR3 protein: CASSSGTGSYGYTF. The CDR3 nucleotides are TGTGCCAGCAGCTCCGGGACAGGATCCTATGGCTACACCTTC.

This rearrangement joins TRBV28 to TRBJ1-2, with D possibly TRBD1 on 6 matching bases. The CDR3 is 14 amino acids. V was cut by 11 bases and J by 5 bases, with 21 bases left in between. The germline V gene has CDR1 MDHEN and CDR2 SYDVKM. The CDR3 here is CALLPGGRNYGYTF. In DNA form, the CDR3 reads TGTGCCTTGCTACCCGGGGGGCGAAATTATGGCTACACCTTC.

This chain connects TRBV24-1 to TRBJ2-7, with TRBD2 matching over 11 bases. Unmatched junction bases numbered 8, after V lost 4 bases and J lost 4 bases. Per germline, CDR1 KGHDR and CDR2 SFDVKD. This CDR3 region has 16 residues. CDR3 nucleotides: TGTGCCACCAGTGACCCAACTAGCGGGGGAGCATACGAGCAGTACTTC. It is translated as CATSDPTSGGAYEQYF.

This clone was observed a few times. This chain joins TRBV27 and TRBJ2-3; D gene unclear. The germline V and J ends were trimmed by 7 bases and 3 bases, with 11 bases remaining between them. In germline, CDR1 is MNHEY, CDR2 SMNVEV (reference sequence). This CDR3 contains 13 residues. CDR3 DNA: TGTGCCAGCATCTCTCGGGCAACAGATACGCAGTATTTT. Its translation is CASISRATDTQYF.

J is TRBJ2-1 and V is TRBV14, with 8 bases fitting TRBD2. The CDR3 is 16 amino acids. With V trimmed by 2 bases and J by 12 bases, 15 bases remained unmatched. Per the germline V gene, CDR1 is SGHDN and CDR2 is FVKESK. This CDR3 is CASSQWPGAGANRQFF. CDR3 bases: TGTGCCAGCAGCCAATGGCCCGGAGCGGGGGCCAACAGGCAGTTCTTC.

V and J are TRBV9 and TRBJ2-3, with 8 bases lining up with TRBD1. Per germline, CDR1 SGDLS and CDR2 YYNGEE. The V and J ends lost 4 bases and 1 base, in that order; junction bases with no gene match: 8. This CDR3 spans 16 amino acids. The CDR3 region is CASSFRTGPGTDTQYF. The CDR3 bases are TGTGCCAGCAGCTTCCGGACAGGGCCTGGCACAGATACGCAGTATTTT.

The chain has TRBV28 and TRBJ2-3; possible D gene TRBD1, 5 bases. V dropped 4 bases and J dropped 9 bases, with 26 bases sitting between them. The CDR3 extends over 17 amino acids. CDR1 is MDHEN, CDR2 SYDVKM, per germline. This CDR3 is CASSSLGGSGNYRTQYF. The CDR3 DNA sequence: TGTGCCAGCAGTTCTTTGGGTGGATCAGGGAATTATCGGACGCAGTATTTT.

The chain is built from TRBV18 and TRBJ1-2; possible D gene TRBD1, 5 bases. Germline CDR1 and CDR2: KGHSH and LQKENI. The CDR3 length is 14 residues. V dropped 1 base and J dropped 4 bases, with 10 bases sitting between them. CDR3 amino acids: CASSPLAGFYGYTF. The CDR3 bases are TGTGCCAGCTCACCACTCGCAGGGTTCTATGGCTACACCTTC.